The clone carrying this T cell receptor beta chain was found a few times. Its antigen is currently unknown. TCRdb re-derived calls from the reads in MiXCR, one entry per CDR3 protein. The sample carries roughly 60,000 distinct CDR3 sequences, 25% to 40% recorded once. This sample is part of a study of T cell repertoires in cytomegalovirus infection. V shed 5 bases and J 0 bases; nucleotides not matched to a gene: 11. Germline V lookup: CDR1 SGHAT, CDR2 FQNNGV. CDR3 length: 18 residues. Input material: PBMCs, sequenced either directly or after in vitro stimulation (not recorded which). The clonotype originates from a human donor in good health (CMV status not recorded). Some clones in this sample may be carry-over from other donors' samples. The V call is TRBV11-2, the J call TRBJ2-1; 9 bases match TRBD2. The CDR3 nucleotides are TGTGCCAGCAGCCCGATCTTAAGAGCGGGAGGCTCCTACAATGAGCAGTTCTTC. Protein product: CASSPILRAGGSYNEQFF. Full variable domain (rest looked up from reference TRBV11-2 and TRBJ2-1): EAGVAQSPRYKIIEKRQSVAFWCNPISGHATLYWYQQILGQGPKLLIQFQNNGVVDDSQLPKDRFSAERLKGVDSTLKIQPAKLEDSAVYLCASSPILRAGGSYNEQFFGPGTRLTVL.